The 12 T cell receptor beta chains reported below all come from one sample, sequenced in a study of blood T cell repertoires in COVID-19. Clones were read by immunoSEQ multiplex PCR, and TCRdb kept only the in-frame ones, dropping some. The repertoire holds approximately 150,000 clones, around 80% seen once, with roughly a fifth in the top ten. Sequencing was done on a sample of peripheral blood. These receptor sequences come from a woman aged 70-85 years who had recovered from COVID-19.

The chain combines TRBV3-1 (or the pseudogene TRBV3-2) with TRBJ2-3; weak D call: TRBD1 (5 bases). Germline V gives CDR1 LGHDT, CDR2 YNNKEL (reference sequence). Trimming pared 3 bases from V and 1 base from J, leaving 11 bases between. The CDR3 consists of 15 residues. The chain's CDR3 is CASSHLPRGTDTQYF. CDR3 nucleotide sequence: TGTGCCAGCAGCCACCTCCCCAGGGGCACAGATACGCAGTATTTT.

The chain carries TRBV7-8 and TRBJ2-5; 8 nucleotides line up with TRBD2. V was clipped by 5 bases and J by 1 base; unmatched bases: 15. Germline-derived CDR1 and CDR2 are SGHVS and FQNEAQ. The CDR3 runs 18 residues. CDR3 amino acids: CASSQGVLAGGGQETQYF. In nucleotides, the CDR3 is TGTGCCAGCAGCCAAGGGGTTCTTGCGGGGGGCGGCCAAGAGACCCAGTACTTC.

The chain couples TRBV6-4 to TRBJ2-2; TRBD1 agrees at 7 bases. The V segment lost 6 bases and the J segment 4 bases; nucleotides outside the gene matches: 5. The length of the CDR3 is 14 residues. Looked up from germline, CDR1 is MRHNA and CDR2 is SNTAGT. The DNA of the CDR3 is TGTGCCAGCAGCCAGACAGGGAGCACCGGGGAGCTGTTTTTT. It specifies CASSQTGSTGELFF.

V usage is TRBV5-1 and J usage is TRBJ2-3, with 9 bases fitting TRBD2. Germline loops: CDR1 SGHRS, CDR2 YFSETQ. Trimming at V came to 4 bases and at J to 1 base, leaving 7 bases not matched to a gene. This CDR3 comprises 16 residues. CDR3 sequence: CASSGRPSGGTDTQYF. CDR3 coding DNA: TGCGCCAGCAGCGGCAGACCTAGCGGGGGCACAGATACGCAGTATTTT.

J is TRBJ1-2 and V is TRBV12-3 or TRBV12-4; no reliable D call. V dropped 1 base and J dropped 1 base, with 4 bases sitting between them. The CDR3 sequence is 13 residues long. The CDR3 DNA sequence: TGTGCCAGCAGTTTAGGTCTTAACTATGGCTACACCTTC. This translates into CASSLGLNYGYTF.

This clone was seen more than once but under ten times. The chain links TRBV7-3 to TRBJ2-7; 8 bases are a match to TRBD2. Germline CDR1 and CDR2: SGHTA and FQGTGA. Trimming cost V 2 bases and J 5 bases; bases outside gene matches: 11. This CDR3 is 16 amino acids long. CDR3 protein: CASSLGPGLDTHEQYF. The CDR3 bases are TGTGCCAGCAGCTTAGGCCCGGGACTAGACACCCACGAGCAGTACTTC.

V gene TRBV9 combines with J gene TRBJ1-1; D gene uncertain. The germline V gene encodes CDR1 SGDLS and CDR2 YYNGEE. The germline V and J ends were trimmed by 4 bases and 4 bases, with 17 bases remaining between them. CDR3 length: 15 amino acids. As DNA, the CDR3 is TGTGCCAGCAGCCCTCGGCCCAACTATGGCACTGAAGCTTTCTTT. It translates to CASSPRPNYGTEAFF. Full variable domain (outside the CDR3, taken from reference TRBV9 and TRBJ1-1): DSGVTQTPKHLITATGQRVTLRCSPRSGDLSVYWYQQSLDQGLQFLIQYYNGEERAKGNILERFSAQQFPDLHSELNLSSLELGDSALYFCASSPRPNYGTEAFFGQGTRLTVV.

The chain links TRBV18 to TRBJ2-7; TRBD2 agrees at 7 bases. This CDR3 has 14 amino acids. The germline CDR1 and CDR2 sequences are KGHSH and LQKENI. V lost 2 bases, J lost 4 bases, and 5 bases stayed unmatched. DNA for the CDR3: TGTGCCAGCTCACCAGCGGCGGGAGAGTACGAGCAGTACTTC. Translation: CASSPAAGEYEQYF.

This chain joins TRBV6-5 and TRBJ1-2, with D hard to call. V lost 9 bases, J lost 4 bases, and 12 bases lay in between. Germline V CDR1 and CDR2: MNHEY, SVGAGI. The CDR3 contains 12 residues. CDR3 nucleotides: TGTGCCAGAAAAAGTGAGGGCTATGGCTACACCTTC. Residues: CARKSEGYGYTF.

The rearrangement uses TRBV5-1 and TRBJ2-1, with TRBD2 identical over 12 bases. J lost 6 bases, V lost 0 bases, and 1 base had no gene match. The length of the CDR3 is 15 residues. Germline V gene data show CDR1 as SGHRS and CDR2 as YFSETQ. The CDR3 coding sequence is TGCGCCAGCAGCTTGGTGGGACTAGCGGGCAATGAGCAGTTCTTC. This translates into CASSLVGLAGNEQFF. Filled out from reference TRBV5-1 and TRBJ2-1, the complete variable domain reads KAGVTQTPRYLIKTRGQQVTLSCSPISGHRSVSWYQQTPGQGLQFLFEYFSETQRNKGNFPGRFSGRQFSNSRSEMNVSTLELGDSALYLCASSLVGLAGNEQFFGPGTRLTVL.

The chain recombines TRBV7-9 with TRBJ1-4; 10 bases align to TRBD1. This CDR3 contains 18 residues. The trim removed 4 bases at V and 0 bases at J, leaving 8 bases unmatched. Germline V CDR1 and CDR2: SEHNR, FQNEAQ (reference sequence). The CDR3 sequence: CASSSTPGTGATNEKLFF. The CDR3 DNA sequence: TGTGCCAGCAGCTCAACCCCCGGGACAGGGGCAACTAATGAAAAACTGTTTTTT.

This chain connects TRBV18 to TRBJ2-3; 7 bases are a match to TRBD2. Trimming took 3 bases from V and 0 from J; bases not matched to a gene: 3. Germline V gene data show CDR1 as KGHSH and CDR2 as LQKENI. The CDR3 is 15 residues long. Written as DNA, the CDR3 is TGTGCCAGCTCACCCCCGGGGGGAAGCACAGATACGCAGTATTTT. This translates into CASSPPGGSTDTQYF.